This entry lists 8 T cell receptor beta chains sequenced from one sample in a study of post-analysis software for immune sequencing data. Study observations and caveats: Patients had higher frequencies than controls of about 5 TRBV segments, including TRBV5-6, TRBV5-1 and TRBV20-1.

Their antigens remain unidentified. The library was made from cDNA and included unique molecular identifiers. TCRdb fed the PCR reads into MiXCR, producing one record per CDR3 protein. The data show hundreds of thousands of distinct CDR3 sequences, approximately 37% seen once. Input material: blood. The receptors come from a girl aged 2 to 9 with multiple sclerosis.

The CDR3 DNA follows: TGTGCCAGCAGCCTAAGGACCTTACCAAACTATGGCTACACCTTC. Translated: CASSLRTLPNYGYTF. The genes are TRBV7-8 and TRBJ1-2; no firm D call. V lost 5 bases, J lost 2 bases, and 15 bases lay in between. The V gene's germline CDR1 is SGHVS and CDR2 FQNEAQ. The CDR3 runs to 15 residues.

V is TRBV15 and J is TRBJ1-2; D remains unclear. Deletions cut 0 bases from V and 7 bases from J, with 12 bases between. There are 14 residues in the CDR3. From germline, CDR1 is LNHNV and CDR2 YYDKDF (reference sequence). Here the CDR3 DNA reads TGTGCCACCAGCAGAGAGAGGGTAATGGCTGGCTACACCTTC. This sequence encodes CATSRERVMAGYTF.

The rearrangement uses TRBV3-1 and TRBJ2-3, with D perhaps TRBD2 (7 bases). V dropped 0 bases and J dropped 8 bases, with 18 bases sitting between them. The CDR3 totals 16 residues. Germline assignment: CDR1 LGHDT and CDR2 YNNKEL (reference sequence). The CDR3 nucleotides read TGTGCCAGCAGCCAAGATTGGGGGGGCCTAACGTTTACGCAGTATTTT. Protein sequence: CASSQDWGGLTFTQYF.

This clonotype was counted a few times. J is TRBJ1-4 and V is TRBV5-1; D perhaps matches TRBD1 (5 bases). V lost 3 bases, J lost 7 bases, and 10 bases lay in between. This CDR3 has 13 residues. Germline assignment: CDR1 SGHRS and CDR2 YFSETQ. The CDR3 region has the DNA TGCGCCAGCAGCTGGCCCGGGGGTGAAAAACTGTTTTTT. Translation: CASSWPGGEKLFF.

On this clonotype itself: This may be a read error, as it is one base from a much larger clone. This chain uses TRBV18 with TRBJ2-1, with D tentatively TRBD1 (5 bases). CDR3 length: 14 amino acids. Deletions cut 6 bases from V and 6 bases from J, with 15 bases between. Germline V lookup: CDR1 KGHSH, CDR2 LQKENI. The CDR3 DNA follows: TGTGCCAGCTCGCGTGATGTGGGGCTCAATGAGCAGTTCTTC. It encodes CASSRDVGLNEQFF.

This rearrangement joins TRBV6-6 to TRBJ2-7; D may correspond to TRBD1 or TRBD2 (6 bases each). There are 12 residues in the CDR3. Trimming took off 9 bases at V and 10 bases at J, with 19 bases between the two ends. The germline CDR1 and CDR2 sequences are MNHNY and SVGAGI (reference sequence). The CDR3 sequence: CASAEEGEAQYF. DNA of the CDR3: TGTGCCAGTGCAGAGGAGGGGGAGGCCCAGTACTTC.

CDR3 DNA sequence: TGTGCCAGCAGTGACGACCACTACAATGAGCAGTTCTTC. Its translation: CASSDDHYNEQFF. The chain recombines TRBV2 with TRBJ2-1; D not certain. The V end lost 3 bases, the J end lost 3 bases, and 6 bases lay between the germline ends. The germline CDR1 and CDR2 sequences are SNHLY and FYNNEI. CDR3 size: 13 residues.

CDR3 loop: CASSLSARAGYTF. The CDR3 DNA sequence: TGTGCCAGCAGTTTATCTGCCAGGGCAGGCTACACCTTC. The chain is built from TRBV28 and TRBJ1-2, with D perhaps TRBD1 (5 bases). V dropped 1 base and J dropped 8 bases, with 11 bases sitting between them. Per germline, CDR1 MDHEN and CDR2 SYDVKM. The CDR3 has 13 residues.